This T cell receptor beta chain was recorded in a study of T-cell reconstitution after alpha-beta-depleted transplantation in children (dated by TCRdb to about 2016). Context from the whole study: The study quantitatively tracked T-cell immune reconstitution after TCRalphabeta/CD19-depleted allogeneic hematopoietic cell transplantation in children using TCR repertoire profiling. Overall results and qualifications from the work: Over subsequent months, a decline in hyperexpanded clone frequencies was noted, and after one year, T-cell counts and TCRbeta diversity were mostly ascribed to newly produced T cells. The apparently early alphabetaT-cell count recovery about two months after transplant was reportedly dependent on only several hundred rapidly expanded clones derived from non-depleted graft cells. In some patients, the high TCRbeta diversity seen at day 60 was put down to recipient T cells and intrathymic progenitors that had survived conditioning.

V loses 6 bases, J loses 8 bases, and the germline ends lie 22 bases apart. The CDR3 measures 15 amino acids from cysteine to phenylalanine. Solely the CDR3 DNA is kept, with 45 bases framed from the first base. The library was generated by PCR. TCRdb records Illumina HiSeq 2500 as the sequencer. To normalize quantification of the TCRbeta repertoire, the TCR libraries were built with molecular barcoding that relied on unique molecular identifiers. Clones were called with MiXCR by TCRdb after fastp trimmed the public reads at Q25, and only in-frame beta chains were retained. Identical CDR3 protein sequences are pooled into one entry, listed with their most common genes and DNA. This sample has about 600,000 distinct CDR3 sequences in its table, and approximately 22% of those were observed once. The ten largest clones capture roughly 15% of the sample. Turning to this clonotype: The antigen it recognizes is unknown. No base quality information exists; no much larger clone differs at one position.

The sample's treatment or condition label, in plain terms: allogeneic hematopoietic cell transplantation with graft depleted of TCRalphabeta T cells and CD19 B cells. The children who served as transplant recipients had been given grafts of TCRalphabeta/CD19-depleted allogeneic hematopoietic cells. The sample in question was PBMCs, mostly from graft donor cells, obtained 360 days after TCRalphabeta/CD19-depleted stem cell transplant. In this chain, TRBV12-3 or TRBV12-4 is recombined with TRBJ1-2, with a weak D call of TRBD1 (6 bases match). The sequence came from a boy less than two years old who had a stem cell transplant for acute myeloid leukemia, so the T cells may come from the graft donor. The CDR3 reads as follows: CASSPGGREWEGYTF. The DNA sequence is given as TGTGCCAGCAGCCCCGGGGGCCGGGAGTGGGAAGGCTACACCTTC.